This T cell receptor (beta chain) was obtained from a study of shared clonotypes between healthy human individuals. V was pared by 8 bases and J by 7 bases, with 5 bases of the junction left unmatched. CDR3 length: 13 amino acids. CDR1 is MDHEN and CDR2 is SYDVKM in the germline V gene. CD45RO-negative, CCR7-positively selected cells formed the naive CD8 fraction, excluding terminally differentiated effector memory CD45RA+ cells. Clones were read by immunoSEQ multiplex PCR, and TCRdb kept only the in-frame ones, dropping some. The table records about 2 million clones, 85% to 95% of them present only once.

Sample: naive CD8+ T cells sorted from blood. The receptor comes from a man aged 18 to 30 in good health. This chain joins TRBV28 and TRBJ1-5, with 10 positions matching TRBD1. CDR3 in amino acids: CASDRGHKQPQHF. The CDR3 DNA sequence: TGTGCCAGCGACAGGGGGCATAAGCAGCCCCAGCATTTT.